A single TCR beta chain is shown here with its context. These data are taken from a study of blood T cell repertoires in COVID-19. The overall study: The cDNA or gDNA used as material had been derived from T cells, B-cell-depleted T cells, or PBMCs.

In the authors' methods: Estimation of nucleated cell counts was performed using reference gene primer amplification. Using immunoSEQ multiplex PCR, the repertoire was profiled, and TCRdb retains in-frame clones only, with some absent. V and J calls and clone size follow that table, whereas D and trimming were derived from the DNA. This sample carries 95,000 or so clones, about 88% of them seen once, and the ten largest clones take more than 1%. The clonotype was recovered from a man older than 75 with active or convalescent COVID-19. Sequences were obtained from peripheral blood.

CDR3 sequence: CASSENPGLARTYNEQFF. The DNA of the CDR3 is TGTGCCAGCAGTGAAAACCCCGGGCTAGCGCGAACCTACAATGAGCAGTTCTTC. V usage is TRBV6-1 and J usage is TRBJ2-1; D is perhaps TRBD2 (6 bases). Germline lookup yields CDR1 MNHNS and CDR2 SASEGT. The CDR3 has 18 residues. The V end lost 2 bases, the J end lost 2 bases, and 19 bases lay between the germline ends.